A selection of T cell receptor beta chains follows, all from one sample in a study of shared clonotypes between healthy human individuals. Profiled with immunoSEQ multiplex PCR; TCRdb holds only in-frame clones, not every one. Here the sample spans 560,000 or so clones, approximately 96% being singletons. Sequenced: naive CD8+ T cells sorted from blood. The receptors here all came from a woman in her thirties in good health. Both conserved end residues are part of each CDR3. A D gene is named only where the DNA matches it firmly. Clone size is shown for a subset of rows, as once, few, many or a class of expanded clone.

v_gene	d_gene	j_gene	abundance	CDR3nt	CDR3aa
TRBV4-1	.	TRBJ2-3	.	TGCGCCAGCAGCCCTGGGTATACGCAGTATTTT	CASSPGYTQYF
TRBV15	TRBD2	TRBJ2-1	.	TGTGCCACCACCCGGACTAGGATCAATGAGCAGTTCTTC	CATTRTRINEQFF
TRBV28	TRBD1	TRBJ2-5	.	TGTGCCAGCAGTCTTGGACAGGGGCCCTTGTACTTC	CASSLGQGPLYF
TRBV5-6	.	TRBJ2-4	.	TGTGCCAGCAGCTTGGAAGCTCAAAACATTCAGTACTTC	CASSLEAQNIQYF
TRBV19	.	TRBJ2-5	.	TGTGCCAGTAGTATCGACGGGGGTGGAGAGACCCAGTACTTC	CASSIDGGGETQYF
TRBV6-1	.	TRBJ2-7	.	TGTGCCAGCAAAGGGATCGGGAAAACCTACGAGCAGTACTTC	CASKGIGKTYEQYF
TRBV11-2	.	TRBJ2-7	.	TGTGCCAGCACTTCATCGGACGAGCAGTACTTC	CASTSSDEQYF
TRBV27	.	TRBJ1-2	.	TGTGCCAGCAGTTTATGGCCCCCTGCATTGGACGGAGGAAGGGGGAGCTACACCTTC	CASSLWPPALDGGRGSYTF
TRBV2	.	TRBJ2-7	.	TGTGCCAGCAGGGGGACCGTCGACTACGAGCAGTACTTC	CASRGTVDYEQYF
TRBV9	TRBD2	TRBJ2-7	.	TGTGCCAGCAGCGTAGGACTAGCATCCTACGAGCAGTACTTC	CASSVGLASYEQYF
TRBV10-2	.	TRBJ2-1	.	TGCGCCAGCAGTGAGCAAGGGATCTCCTACAATGAGCAGTTCTTC	CASSEQGISYNEQFF
TRBV11-2	TRBD2	TRBJ2-7	.	TGTGCCAGCAGCTTTAGCGGGAGGACCTACGAGCAGTACTTC	CASSFSGRTYEQYF
TRBV10-3	.	TRBJ2-7	.	TGTGCCATCAGTGAGTTATCTAGCAGCTACGAGCAGTACTTC	CAISELSSSYEQYF
TRBV7-9	.	TRBJ2-1	.	TGTGCCAGCAGCTTATCCGGGTACAATGAGCAGTTCTTC	CASSLSGYNEQFF
TRBV6-1	TRBD2	TRBJ2-7	.	TGTGCCAGCAGTGAACCCCCCAGCGGGGGCTCCTACGAGCAGTACTTC	CASSEPPSGGSYEQYF
TRBV6-6	TRBD1	TRBJ2-1	.	TGTGCCAGCAGGGGACAGGGACCCTACAATGAGCAGTTCTTC	CASRGQGPYNEQFF
TRBV7-8	.	TRBJ1-1	.	TGTGCCAGCAGTATAGGGGGGGGAAACACTGAAGCTTTCTTT	CASSIGGGNTEAFF
TRBV6-5	.	TRBJ1-1	.	TGTGCCAGCAGTTACTCCCCCGGCTCTGAAGCTTTCTTT	CASSYSPGSEAFF
TRBV11-2	TRBD1	TRBJ2-7	.	TGTGCCAGCAGCTTAGGGACAGGGAGGTACGAGCAGTACTTC	CASSLGTGRYEQYF
TRBV6-5	.	TRBJ1-1	.	TGTGCCAGCAGCCCAACAGGGTACACTGAAGCTTTCTTT	CASSPTGYTEAFF
TRBV14	TRBD2	TRBJ2-1	.	TGTGCCAGCAGCGAGGGACTAGGGGCGTATGAGCAGTTCTTC	CASSEGLGAYEQFF
TRBV28	TRBD1	TRBJ1-1	.	TGTGCCAGCAGCATCTCAGGGGGCTGGGACACTGAAGCTTTCTTT	CASSISGGWDTEAFF
TRBV5-1	.	TRBJ1-1	.	TGCGCCAGCAGCTTGGCCATCGGGGGTACGGAAGCTTTCTTT	CASSLAIGGTEAFF
TRBV5-6	TRBD2	TRBJ2-7	.	TGTGCCAGCAGCTCAACTAGCGGGAGCTCCTACGAGCAGTACTTC	CASSSTSGSSYEQYF
TRBV5-4	.	TRBJ2-5	.	TGTGCCAGCAGCTTCGGGCAGGGGCGTTTCCCAGAGACCCAGTACTTC	CASSFGQGRFPETQYF
TRBV27	.	TRBJ2-5	.	TGTGCCAGCAGTTTAAGCCCAGTAGGGACCCAGTACTTC	CASSLSPVGTQYF
TRBV5-4	.	TRBJ2-1	.	TGTGCCAGCAGCGTAGCCGGGACTTACAATGAGCAGTTCTTC	CASSVAGTYNEQFF
TRBV27	.	TRBJ2-2	.	TGTGCCAGCAGTTTAGCGGGCGGCACCGGGGAGCTGTTTTTT	CASSLAGGTGELFF
TRBV19	TRBD2	TRBJ2-7	.	TGTGCCAGTAGTCCAGGGACTAGCCGACAATACGAGCAGTACTTC	CASSPGTSRQYEQYF
TRBV4-2	TRBD2	TRBJ2-3	.	TGTGCCAGCAGCCAAGATTACCAGCGGGAGCGCGTAGATACGCAGTATTTT	CASSQDYQRERVDTQYF
TRBV5-6	.	TRBJ2-7	.	TGTGCCAGCAGCTTATGGTGGGGACGCTACGAGCAGTACTTC	CASSLWWGRYEQYF
TRBV4-1	.	TRBJ2-1	.	TGCGCCAGCAGCCGAAACACGGGCAATGAGCAGTTCTTC	CASSRNTGNEQFF
TRBV5-6	.	TRBJ2-7	.	TGTGCCAGCAGCTTGGCAGGGAACGAGCAGTACTTC	CASSLAGNEQYF
TRBV2	.	TRBJ2-7	.	TGTGCCAGCAGTGGCGGGACAGTCCTCTCCTACGAGCAGTACTTC	CASSGGTVLSYEQYF
TRBV5-8	TRBD2	TRBJ2-1	once	TGTGCCAGCAGCTTGGTGTCTAGCGGTAACAATGAGCAGTTCTTC	CASSLVSSGNNEQFF
TRBV4-1	.	TRBJ2-2	.	TGCGCCAGCAGCCAAGCCCCCCCCGGGGAGCTGTTTTTT	CASSQAPPGELFF
TRBV2	TRBD2	TRBJ2-3	.	TGTGCCAGCAGTACCGCGGGAGTGATGAGAGAGACAGATACGCAGTATTTT	CASSTAGVMRETDTQYF
TRBV7-9	.	TRBJ2-7	once	TGTGCCAGCAGCATCAGGGGCGACGAGCAGTACTTC	CASSIRGDEQYF
TRBV27	.	TRBJ2-7	.	TGTGCCAGCAGCACCCCCTCCTACGAGCAGTACTTC	CASSTPSYEQYF
TRBV5-6	.	TRBJ1-1	once	TGTGCCAGCAGCTTGTCAGCTTTAGCGTTCGTAGCTTTCTTT	CASSLSALAFVAFF
TRBV7-8	.	TRBJ2-1	.	TGTGCCAGCAGCACGGGACTTTCGGGCAATGAGCAGTTCTTC	CASSTGLSGNEQFF
TRBV6-1	TRBD1	TRBJ2-7	once	TGTGCCAGCAGTGAAGGACAGGGGGGGTACGAGCAGTACTTC	CASSEGQGGYEQYF
TRBV5-1	TRBD1	TRBJ2-1	.	TGCGCCAGCAGCTTGGGACAGGGGGCCCATGAGCAGTTCTTC	CASSLGQGAHEQFF
TRBV18	.	TRBJ1-2	.	TGTGCCAGCTCACCACGTCGACGGCTCTATGGCTACACCTTC	CASSPRRRLYGYTF
TRBV5-1	TRBD2	TRBJ2-1	.	TGCGCCAGCAGCTTTACCGGGACTAGCGGGAGCTCCATCGGGAATGAGCAGTTCTTC	CASSFTGTSGSSIGNEQFF
TRBV13	.	TRBJ2-5	once	TGTGCCAGCAGCTTTCGACAGCAAGAGACCCAGTACTTC	CASSFRQQETQYF